This is a list of T cell receptor beta chains from one sample in a study of CD8+ T cells in alopecia areata. Method: immunoSEQ multiplex PCR; TCRdb's copy keeps in-frame clones and lacks some. Altogether approximately 61,000 clones are present, around 97% being singletons, with the ten largest covering 20% to 30%. Sequences were derived from CD8+ T cells sorted from blood, sampled at week 0. The source of these receptors is a human donor with alopecia areata. The CDR3 runs from the conserved cysteine through the conserved F or W. A D gene is named only where the DNA matches it firmly. Size values are once, few and many counts, or a class for expanded clones, and some rows have none.

abundance,d_gene,j_gene,v_gene,len,CDR3nt,CDR3aa
NA,TRBD1,TRBJ1-3,TRBV13,15,TGTGCCAGCAGCCCAGGACAGGGGCTCAGTAACACCATATATTTT,CASSPGQGLSNTIYF
once,NA,TRBJ2-2,TRBV29-1,14,TGCAGCGTTGAGTTGCGGGCGAACACCGGGGAGCTGTTTTTT,CSVELRANTGELFF
NA,NA,TRBJ1-4,TRBV7-2,14,TGTGCCAGCAGCGAAGGGCTCGGGAATGAAAAACTGTTTTTT,CASSEGLGNEKLFF
NA,NA,TRBJ2-3,TRBV4-2,16,TGTGCCAGCAGCCAAGATGGCACATCTGCACAAGATACGCAGTATTTT,CASSQDGTSAQDTQYF
NA,NA,TRBJ2-2,TRBV4-1,15,TGCGCCAGCAGCCTTAGCAGCGTGGGAACCGGGGAGCTGTTTTTT,CASSLSSVGTGELFF
NA,NA,TRBJ2-7,TRBV13,12,TGTGCCAGCAGCTCAAGTTCCTACGAGCAGTACTTC,CASSSSSYEQYF
NA,TRBD1,TRBJ1-6,TRBV12-5,14,TGTGCTAGTGGTCCGGGGACAGGTAATTCACCCCTCCACTTT,CASGPGTGNSPLHF
NA,NA,TRBJ2-1,TRBV29-1,17,TGCAGCGTTGAAGATCTTCAAGGGGCCTTCTCCTACAATGAGCAGTTCTTC,CSVEDLQGAFSYNEQFF
NA,NA,TRBJ2-7,TRBV7-9,16,TGTGCCAGCAGCCCCGTAGTCTGGGACATCGACTACGAGCAGTACTTC,CASSPVVWDIDYEQYF
NA,NA,TRBJ2-7,TRBV5-6,13,TGTGCCAGCAACCCTAGTGCCTCCTACGAGCAGTACTTC,CASNPSASYEQYF
once,NA,TRBJ2-2,TRBV6-5,14,TGTGCCACAAGGAGGGATCAAAACACCGGGGAGCTGTTTTTT,CATRRDQNTGELFF
NA,TRBD2,TRBJ2-7,TRBV4-2,17,TGTGCCAGCAGCCAAGAGTCAGGGGCGGGGGGCTCCTACGAGCAGTACTTC,CASSQESGAGGSYEQYF
NA,NA,TRBJ1-1,TRBV5-1,11,TGCGCCAGCAGCTTGAACACTGAAGCTTTCTTT,CASSLNTEAFF
NA,TRBD1,TRBJ2-7,TRBV7-9,15,TGTGCCAGCAGCTCTGACCGGGACAGGGGGAGTGAGCAGTACTTC,CASSSDRDRGSEQYF
medium-sized,NA,TRBJ1-1,TRBV19,12,TGTGCCAGTAGTTTCGTGAACACTGAAGCTTTCTTT,CASSFVNTEAFF
NA,TRBD2,TRBJ2-1,TRBV7-2,14,TGTGCCAGCAGCTTAGGGACTAGCGGAGATGAGCAGTTCTTC,CASSLGTSGDEQFF
NA,TRBD1,TRBJ2-5,TRBV5-1,16,TGCGCCAGCAGCTCAACAATTACAGGGGGACAAGAGACCCAGTACTTC,CASSSTITGGQETQYF
NA,TRBD2,TRBJ2-3,TRBV7-3,17,TGTGCCAGCAGCGCCCCACCCTCTAGCGGGGGGGCAGATACGCAGTATTTT,CASSAPPSSGGADTQYF
NA,NA,TRBJ2-7,TRBV13,13,TGTGCCAGCAGCTTCCTGGCTAATTGCGAGCAGTACTTC,CASSFLANCEQYF
NA,NA,TRBJ2-1,TRBV7-2,12,TGTGCCAGCAGCCCCGATCTAGATGAGCAGTTCTTC,CASSPDLDEQFF
NA,TRBD2,TRBJ2-1,TRBV5-5,15,TGTGCCAGCAGCCTTGGGACTAGCGGGTTCGGTGAGCAGTTCTTC,CASSLGTSGFGEQFF
NA,NA,TRBJ2-1,TRBV27,15,TGTGCCAGCAGTTTAGGGTTAAATGGGTACAATGAGCAGTTCTTC,CASSLGLNGYNEQFF
NA,TRBD2,TRBJ2-7,TRBV7-9,14,TGTGCCAGCACCCTGGGGGGGAACTCCTACGAGCAGTACTTC,CASTLGGNSYEQYF
NA,TRBD1,TRBJ2-7,TRBV6-6,13,TGTGCCAGCAGTTACGACAGGGGCTACGAGCAGTACTTC,CASSYDRGYEQYF
NA,TRBD1,TRBJ1-2,TRBV6-5,15,TGTGCCAGCAGTTACCGAGGACAGGGGGTCTATGGCTACACCTTC,CASSYRGQGVYGYTF
NA,NA,TRBJ2-7,TRBV29-1,15,TGCAGCGTGGTTGAACCGGGCCCCAGCTCCTACGAGCAGTACTTC,CSVVEPGPSSYEQYF
once,NA,TRBJ2-1,TRBV5-6,16,TGTGCCAGCAGCCCGCGGACGGGGAGCTCCTACAATGAGCAGTTCTTC,CASSPRTGSSYNEQFF
NA,NA,TRBJ2-1,TRBV13,15,TGTGCCAGCAGCTTAGAGGTTAACTCCTACAATGAGCAGTTCTTC,CASSLEVNSYNEQFF
NA,NA,TRBJ2-7,TRBV7-2,13,TGTGCCAGCAGCCCCAGCGCCTTCTACGAGCAGTACTTC,CASSPSAFYEQYF